Below, one T cell receptor beta chain is given with its context. The antigen is not known. This sample is part of a study of shared clonotypes between healthy human individuals. The overall study: Three plates were used per donor for CD4 naive, three for CD4 memory, two for CD8 naive and one for CD8 memory.

Measured with immunoSEQ multiplex PCR; TCRdb has only the in-frame clones, and not every one. This table has roughly 1,600,000 clones, approximately 98.5% appearing once. Trimming pared 2 bases from V and 5 bases from J, leaving 11 bases between. Per the germline V gene, CDR1 is SGHNT and CDR2 is YYREEE (reference sequence). The CDR3 is made up of 13 amino acids. Study-wide results and limits: A reduction in generation probabilities was seen for non-shared clonotypes relative to those shared by all four donors. The diversity represented, both genetic and in exposure history, was limited by few donors.

The source of this sequence is a man aged 30 to 45 in good health. The V gene is TRBV5-4, the J gene TRBJ2-7; maybe TRBD1 (6 bases). The material sequenced was naive CD4+ T cells sorted from blood. Indicated subset: CD45RA+ positively selected. The CDR3 coding sequence is TGTGCCAGCAGCTTAATTCAGGGGCACGAGCAGTACTTC. It is translated as CASSLIQGHEQYF.